Below, 20 T cell receptor beta chains from the same sample are listed, as sequenced in a study of blood T cell repertoires in COVID-19. The protocol was immunoSEQ multiplex PCR, while the TCRdb copy is restricted to in-frame clones and leaves out a portion. The data contain over 200,000 clones, 88% of them singletons. Sequencing was done on a sample of PBMCs or T cells enriched from blood (not recorded which). The receptor source for this set is a woman aged 40 to 50 with acute COVID-19.

V is TRBV29-1 and J is TRBJ1-2; D is unclear. With 4 bases removed from V and 4 bases from J, the gap between germline ends came to 13 bases. This CDR3 spans 13 amino acids. Per the germline V gene, CDR1 is SQVTM and CDR2 is ANQGSEA. Written as DNA, the CDR3 is TGCAGCGTTGTCGGAGGGTTAGGCTATGGCTACACCTTC. Amino acids: CSVVGGLGYGYTF.

This clone showed up just once. The chain is built from TRBV6-5 and TRBJ1-5; 11 bases agree with TRBD1. Germline CDR1 reads MNHEY; CDR2 reads SVGAGI. The CDR3 length is 14 residues. With 2 bases clipped from V and 10 bases from J, the junction kept 4 bases outside the gene matches. CDR3 bases: TGTGCCAGCAGTTACCGGACAGGGGGCGACCCCCAGCATTTT. It specifies CASSYRTGGDPQHF.

J is TRBJ1-5 and V is TRBV4-1; D unresolved. Looked up from germline, CDR1 is MGHRA and CDR2 is YSYEKL. The CDR3 consists of 16 residues. V dropped 0 bases and J dropped 3 bases, with 12 bases sitting between them. The CDR3 DNA sequence: TGCGCCAGCAGCCAAGAAGCGCGGGTGAACAATCAGCCCCAGCATTTT. It yields the protein CASSQEARVNNQPQHF.

The table lists this clone with a few counts. The chain links TRBV7-2 to TRBJ1-4, with D perhaps matching TRBD1 (5 bases). Germline V gene data show CDR1 as SGHTA and CDR2 as FQGNSA. V was shortened by 2 bases and J by 8 bases, with 12 bases between the two germline ends. The CDR3 sequence is 14 residues long. The DNA for the CDR3 is TGTGCCAGCAGCTTACAGGGTGGCTGGGAAAAACTGTTTTTT. Protein sequence: CASSLQGGWEKLFF.

J is TRBJ1-6 and V is TRBV7-9, with 8 positions matching TRBD1. Trimming cost V 4 bases and J 8 bases; bases outside gene matches: 10. Looked up from germline, CDR1 is SEHNR and CDR2 is FQNEAQ (reference sequence). This CDR3 contains 16 residues. The DNA for the CDR3 is TGTGCCAGCAGCTCAAGGGGACAGGCCTACGATTCACCCCTCCACTTT. Its translation: CASSSRGQAYDSPLHF. Full variable domain (outside the CDR3, taken from reference TRBV7-9 and TRBJ1-6): DTGVSQNPRHKITKRGQNVTFRCDPISEHNRLYWYRQTLGQGPEFLTYFQNEAQLEKSRLLSDRFSAERPKGSFSTLEIQRTEQGDSAMYLCASSSRGQAYDSPLHFGNGTRLTVT.

The chain is built from TRBV9 and TRBJ1-5; TRBD1 might be the D (6 bases). Trimming pared 0 bases from V and 5 bases from J, leaving 12 bases between. CDR1 is SGDLS, CDR2 YYNGEE, per germline. The CDR3 totals 15 residues. The CDR3 loop reads CASSVEGGGDQPQHF. CDR3 bases: TGTGCCAGCAGCGTAGAAGGGGGTGGAGATCAGCCCCAGCATTTT.

The chain has TRBV14 and TRBJ2-5, with 8 bases that match TRBD2. The CDR3 has 16 residues. Looked up from germline, CDR1 is SGHDN and CDR2 is FVKESK. The trim removed 3 bases at V and 2 bases at J, leaving 8 bases unmatched. CDR3 bases: TGTGCCAGCAGCCATTTGGGGAGCGGGGGACAAGAGACCCAGTACTTC. It translates to CASSHLGSGGQETQYF.

This clone has a handful of counts. V usage is TRBV5-4 and J usage is TRBJ2-1; 11 bases are shared with TRBD2. This CDR3 region has 17 residues. The V gene end was trimmed by 4 bases and the J gene end by 8 bases; junction bases not matched to a gene: 14. CDR1 is SGHNT and CDR2 is YYREEE in the germline V gene (reference sequence). CDR3 nucleotides: TGTGCCAGCAGCCAACCCGCGGGGCTAGCGGGAGGAGATGAGCAGTTCTTC. Translating gives CASSQPAGLAGGDEQFF.

The rearrangement uses TRBV7-8 and TRBJ1-4; D is undetermined. The V end was cut by 1 base, the J end by 8 bases, with 11 bases between. Germline lookup yields CDR1 SGHVS and CDR2 FQNEAQ. This CDR3 spans 14 amino acids. The chain's CDR3 is CASSLGDNQEKLFF. The DNA for the CDR3 is TGTGCCAGCAGCTTAGGAGACAATCAAGAAAAACTGTTTTTT. Complete variable domain (other parts from reference TRBV7-8 and TRBJ1-4): GAGVSQSPRYKVAKRGQDVALRCDPISGHVSLFWYQQALGQGPEFLTYFQNEAQLDKSGLPSDRFFAERPEGSVSTLKIQRTQQEDSAVYLCASSLGDNQEKLFFGSGTQLSVL.

The J gene is TRBJ2-1, the V gene TRBV12-3 or TRBV12-4, with D perhaps TRBD2 (6 bases). V lost 1 base and J 6 bases, leaving 7 bases between the germline ends. This CDR3 is built from 13 residues. CDR3 DNA sequence: TGTGCCAGCAGTTTAGTAGCGGCCAATGAGCAGTTCTTC. Residues: CASSLVAANEQFF.

The chain has TRBV27 and TRBJ1-1; weak D call: TRBD1 (6 bases). CDR3 length: 15 amino acids. CDR1 and CDR2 (germline): MNHEY, SMNVEV (reference sequence). V was pared by 0 bases and J by 0 bases, with 8 bases between. The CDR3 bases are TGTGCCAGCAGTTTATCGGCAGGGGTGAACACTGAAGCTTTCTTT. Translation gives CASSLSAGVNTEAFF.

This clone was seen more than once but under ten times. The chain uses TRBV4-3 and TRBJ1-4, with a possible D match to TRBD1 (6 bases). Germline V gene data show CDR1 as LGHNA and CDR2 as YSLEER. The CDR3 totals 16 residues. Trimming stripped 0 bases from V and 4 bases from J, with 12 bases between. CDR3 region: CASSQDTGYGNEKLFF. The DNA of the CDR3 is TGCGCCAGCAGCCAAGATACAGGGTATGGTAATGAAAAACTGTTTTTT.

The J gene is TRBJ1-2, the V gene TRBV7-2; 8 positions agree with TRBD1. The CDR3 contains 15 residues. J lost 7 bases, V lost 5 bases, and 12 bases had no gene match. Per the germline V gene, CDR1 is SGHTA and CDR2 is FQGNSA. The CDR3 sequence: CASSINPGTGFGYTF. CDR3 nucleotides: TGTGCCAGCAGCATCAACCCCGGGACAGGTTTTGGCTACACCTTC. The full variable domain, with the rest looked up from reference TRBV7-2 and TRBJ1-2, is GAGVSQSPSNKVTEKGKDVELRCDPISGHTALYWYRQSLGQGLEFLIYFQGNSAPDKSGLPSDRFSAERTGGSVSTLTIQRTQQEDSAVYLCASSINPGTGFGYTFGSGTRLTVV.

The chain has TRBV19 and TRBJ1-5; TRBD1 matches at 8 bases. CDR1 and CDR2 from the germline V gene are LNHDA and SQIVND (reference sequence). Trimming cost V 3 bases and J 2 bases; bases outside gene matches: 3. The CDR3 is made up of 15 amino acids. The CDR3: CASSIKDRGNQPQHF. The DNA of the CDR3 is TGTGCCAGTAGTATTAAGGACAGGGGCAATCAGCCCCAGCATTTT.

V and J are TRBV30 and TRBJ1-2; D gene unclear. This CDR3 spans 12 amino acids. V was pared by 4 bases and J by 8 bases, with 14 bases between. The germline CDR1 and CDR2 sequences are GTSNPN and SVGIG (reference sequence). CDR3 sequence reads: CAWKLGVEGYTF. CDR3 sequence (DNA): TGTGCCTGGAAATTGGGAGTCGAGGGCTACACCTTC.

The chain joins TRBV27 to TRBJ2-1; D gene ambiguous. CDR1 MNHEY and CDR2 SMNVEV come from the germline V gene (reference sequence). V lost 0 bases to trimming and J lost 3 bases, with 9 bases between them. CDR3 length equals 15 residues. Here the CDR3 DNA reads TGTGCCAGCAGTTTATCGAGGTCTGTCTACAATGAGCAGTTCTTC. Translation: CASSLSRSVYNEQFF.

The rearrangement links TRBV3-1 (or the pseudogene TRBV3-2) to TRBJ1-1; D is perhaps TRBD1 (6 bases). The CDR3 consists of 14 residues. With 0 bases removed from V and 6 bases from J, the gap between germline ends came to 11 bases. Germline CDR1 and CDR2: LGHDT and YNNKEL (reference sequence). The CDR3 sequence: CASSQDTGLPEAFF. The CDR3 DNA is TGTGCCAGCAGCCAAGATACAGGGCTCCCTGAAGCTTTCTTT.

The V call is TRBV4-3, the J call TRBJ1-5; 8 nucleotides match TRBD1. V was clipped by 5 bases and J by 5 bases; unmatched bases: 8. The germline CDR1 and CDR2 sequences are LGHNA and YSLEER. This CDR3 region has 15 residues. The CDR3 reads CASSFRTGSDQPQHF. In nucleotides, the CDR3 is TGCGCCAGCAGCTTTCGGACAGGGTCAGATCAGCCCCAGCATTTT.

The chain carries TRBV7-8 and TRBJ2-5, with 10 bases fitting TRBD2. Germline V gives CDR1 SGHVS, CDR2 FQNEAQ. The CDR3 totals 16 residues. V gave up 3 bases and J gave up 2 bases; unmatched junction bases: 6. The CDR3 nucleotides read TGTGCCAGCAGCTTCCGTAGCGGGAGGCTTCAAGAGACCCAGTACTTC. Translation gives CASSFRSGRLQETQYF.

This clone was picked up many times. V gene TRBV7-6 combines with J gene TRBJ2-2, with a tentative D call TRBD1 (6 bases). The CDR3 consists of 15 residues. The ends were cut back, 1 base at V and 4 bases at J, with 10 bases in the middle. Germline V gene data show CDR1 as SGHVS and CDR2 as FNYEAQ. The CDR3 loop is CASSLGAGVTGELFF. The CDR3, as DNA: TGTGCCAGCAGCTTAGGGGCAGGGGTCACCGGGGAGCTGTTTTTT.